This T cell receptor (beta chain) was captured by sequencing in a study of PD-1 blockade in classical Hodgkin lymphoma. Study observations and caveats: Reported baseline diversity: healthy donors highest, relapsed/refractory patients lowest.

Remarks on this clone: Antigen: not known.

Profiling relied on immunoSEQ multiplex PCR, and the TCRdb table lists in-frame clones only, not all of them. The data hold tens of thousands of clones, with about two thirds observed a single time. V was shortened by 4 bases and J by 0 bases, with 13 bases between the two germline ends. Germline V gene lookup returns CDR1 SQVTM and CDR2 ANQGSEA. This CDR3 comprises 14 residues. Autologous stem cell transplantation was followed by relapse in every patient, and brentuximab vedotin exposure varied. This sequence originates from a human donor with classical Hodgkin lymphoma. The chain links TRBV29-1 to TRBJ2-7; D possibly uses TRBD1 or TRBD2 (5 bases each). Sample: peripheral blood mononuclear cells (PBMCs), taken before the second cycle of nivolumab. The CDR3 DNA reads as TGCAGCGTTGTGGGAGCAGGGAGCTCCTACGAGCAGTACTTC. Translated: CSVVGAGSSYEQYF.